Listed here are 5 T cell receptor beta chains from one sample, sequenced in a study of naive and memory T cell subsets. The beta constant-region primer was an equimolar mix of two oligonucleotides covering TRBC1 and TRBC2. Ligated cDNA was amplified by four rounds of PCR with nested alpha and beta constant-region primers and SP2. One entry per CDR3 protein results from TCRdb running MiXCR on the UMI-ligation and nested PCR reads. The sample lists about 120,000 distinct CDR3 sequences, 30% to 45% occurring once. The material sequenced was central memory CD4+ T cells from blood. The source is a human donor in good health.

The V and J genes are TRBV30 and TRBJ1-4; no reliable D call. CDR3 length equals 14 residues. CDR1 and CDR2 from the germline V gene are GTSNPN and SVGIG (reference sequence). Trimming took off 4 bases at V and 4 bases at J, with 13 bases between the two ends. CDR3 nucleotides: TGTGCCTGGAAGTTCGGCGGGGATAATGAAAAACTGTTTTTT. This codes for CAWKFGGDNEKLFF.

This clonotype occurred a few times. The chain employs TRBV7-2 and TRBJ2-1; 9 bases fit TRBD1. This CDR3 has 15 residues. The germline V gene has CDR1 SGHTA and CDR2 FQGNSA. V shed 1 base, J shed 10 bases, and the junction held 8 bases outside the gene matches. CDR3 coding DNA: TGTGCCAGCAGCTTAGTGGTGGGACAGGGAGGGGAGCAGTTCTTC. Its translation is CASSLVVGQGGEQFF.

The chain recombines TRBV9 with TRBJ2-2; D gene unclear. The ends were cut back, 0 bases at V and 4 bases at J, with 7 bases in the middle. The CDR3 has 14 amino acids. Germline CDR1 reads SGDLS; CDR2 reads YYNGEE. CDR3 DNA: TGTGCCAGCAGCGTAGGAGGCGTCACCGGGGAGCTGTTTTTT. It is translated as CASSVGGVTGELFF.

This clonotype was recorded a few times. CDR3 sequence: CASSLGTTQVNEQFF. The CDR3 DNA follows: TGTGCCAGCAGCCTCGGGACTACCCAAGTGAATGAGCAGTTCTTC. The chain recombines TRBV11-3 with TRBJ2-1; 7 bases line up with TRBD2. After removal of 5 bases from V and 7 bases from J, the junction contained 11 bases not matched to a gene. CDR3 length: 15 residues. Per germline, CDR1 SGHNT and CDR2 YENEEA.

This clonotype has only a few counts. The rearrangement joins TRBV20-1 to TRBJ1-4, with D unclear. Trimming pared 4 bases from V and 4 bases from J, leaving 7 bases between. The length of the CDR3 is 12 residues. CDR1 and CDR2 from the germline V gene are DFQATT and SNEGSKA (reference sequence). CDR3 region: CSAIQSNEKLFF. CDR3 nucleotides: TGCAGTGCTATACAGAGTAATGAAAAACTGTTTTTT.